This TCR beta chain originates from a study of shared clonotypes between healthy human individuals. At the level of the study: Used for every donor were three CD4 naive, three CD4 memory, two CD8 naive and one CD8 memory plate.

Terminally differentiated effector memory CD45RA+ cells were excluded by CCR7 positive selection of CD45RO-negative cells. The repertoire was sequenced with immunoSEQ multiplex PCR; TCRdb's copy has only in-frame clones and lacks some. The data show hundreds of thousands of clones, 95% to 97% seen once. Looked up from germline, CDR1 is MNHEY and CDR2 is SMNVEV (reference sequence). The CDR3 consists of 14 residues. Regarding the study as a whole: The study sampled only blood, and tissue repertoires likely differ.

Of note for this clone: Its matching antigen is unknown.

The clonotype comes from a woman in her twenties or thirties in good health. This rearrangement joins TRBV27 to TRBJ2-5, with no clear D. TRBJ2-7 explains the end of the DNA better; the J call may be wrong. What was sequenced was naive CD8+ T cells sorted from blood. In nucleotides, the CDR3 is TGTGCCAGCAGTTCTCGGAGCTCAGCCTACGAGCAGTACTTC. Translating it yields CASSSRSSAYEQYF.